These 27 T cell receptor beta chains originate from one sample sequenced in a study of tissue T cells after allogeneic stem cell transplantation. The table came from immunoSEQ multiplex PCR; TCRdb's copy has only in-frame clones and leaves some out. Here the sample spans thousands of clones, about 35% being singletons. As for time point: mouse harvest day 14 after allogeneic transplant. Tail vein injection delivered 10^7 T-cell-depleted bone marrow cells and 10^6 splenic CD5+ T cells. Material: skin. The receptors originated from a female BALB/c mouse given C57BL/6 T cells with graft-versus-host disease after an allogeneic hematopoietic cell transplant.

This clone was seen only a few times. Mouse gene names apply. The read ends 1 residue shy of where the CDR3 ends; the end is completed using the germline J gene. This chain joins TRBV20 and TRBJ2-2; D unresolved. Germline CDR1 reads GFQATS; CDR2 reads STVNSAI. This CDR3 spans 11 amino acids. Trimming removed 2 bases at V and 4 bases at J, with 2 bases between. The CDR3 sequence is CGARSTGQLYF. The CDR3 DNA, read in part, is TGTGGTGCTAGGAGCACCGGGCAGCTCTAC.

This clone turned up a few times. Gene names denote mouse genes. Sequencing ends 1 residue short of the CDR3 end; the germline J gene provides the rest. The rearrangement links TRBV12-2 to TRBJ1-4; 7 bases fit TRBD1. V was clipped by 2 bases and J by 5 bases; unmatched bases: 1. This CDR3 spans 13 amino acids. Germline CDR1 and CDR2: SGHLS and HYDKME. Incomplete CDR3 DNA: TGTGCCAGCTCTCAACAGGGGAACGAAAGATTATTT. It encodes CASSQQGNERLF. In full, the CDR3 is CASSQQGNERLFF.

This clone appeared a few times. Gene names refer to mouse genes. The read gets to within 1 residue of the CDR3 end, and the germline J gene fills in the rest. The chain employs TRBV1 and TRBJ2-1; 7 bases match TRBD1. The CDR3 length is 15 residues. The junction had 2 bases not matched to a gene; V was cut back by 2 bases and J by 1 base. Per the germline V gene, CDR1 is NSQYPW and CDR2 is LRSPGD (reference sequence). Partial CDR3 DNA: TGCACCTGCAGTGCACGGGACAGAAACTATGCTGAGCAGTTC. This translates into CTCSARDRNYAEQF. The complete CDR3 sequence is CTCSARDRNYAEQFF.

A few counts support this clone. Genes here carry mouse names. The CDR3 bases that were read are TGTGCCAGCAGTCTGGAGACAAATTCTGGAAATACGCTCTAT. This translates into CASSLETNSGNTLY. The CDR3, in full, reads CASSLETNSGNTLYF. The chain carries TRBV26 and TRBJ1-3; D remains unclear. The CDR3 goes on 1 residue after the read ends, and that part is filled in from the germline J gene. The CDR3 spans 15 residues. V lost 2 bases and J lost 0, with 8 bases in between. Germline V CDR1 and CDR2: KGHPV, FQNQEV (reference sequence). The whole variable domain, filled in from reference TRBV26 and TRBJ1-3, reads NSKVIQTPRYLVKGQGQKAKMRCIPEKGHPVVFWYQQNKNNEFKFLINFQNQEVLQQIDMTEKRFSAECPSNSPCSLEIQSSEAGDSALYLCASSLETNSGNTLYFGEGSRLIVV.

About this clone: Mouse gene names apply. The missing CDR3 end, 1 residue past where the read stops, is filled in from the germline J gene. The same CDR3 arises from other DNA sequences in this sample as well. This chain joins TRBV26 and TRBJ1-6; no firm D call. TRBJ1-6 carries the ORF label, with uncertain function. The CDR3 runs to 14 residues. Looked up from germline, CDR1 is KGHPV and CDR2 is FQNQEV (reference sequence). The V gene lost 2 bases and the J gene lost 4 bases, with 6 bases spanning the gap. Partial CDR3 DNA: TGTGCCAGCAGTCTGGGGCAGTATAATTCGCCCCTCTAC. This translates into CASSLGQYNSPLY. The entire CDR3 protein is CASSLGQYNSPLYF.

The sample holds a few counts of this clone. Here the gene names and germline are mouse. The sequence runs out 1 residue before the end of the CDR3; the remainder is reconstructed from the germline J gene. This rearrangement joins TRBV26 to TRBJ1-6; D remains ambiguous. TRBJ1-6 is designated an ORF whose function remains uncertain. The germline CDR1 and CDR2 sequences are KGHPV and FQNQEV (reference sequence). The CDR3 contains 14 residues. V lost 2 bases and J 3 bases, leaving 5 bases between the germline ends. The covered CDR3 bases are TGTGCCAGCAGTCTGGGGGTCTATAATTCGCCCCTCTAC. Residues: CASSLGVYNSPLY. The entire CDR3 sequence reads CASSLGVYNSPLYF.

Concerning this clone: Gene names are the mouse ones. Coverage ceases 1 residue before the CDR3 finishes, and the germline J gene fills in the end. The rearrangement joins TRBV26 to TRBJ1-4, with 8 bases aligning to TRBD1. The V gene end was trimmed by 6 bases and the J gene end by 6 bases; junction bases not matched to a gene: 3. Germline CDR1 KGHPV, CDR2 FQNQEV (reference sequence). There are 13 residues in the CDR3. The CDR3 bases that were read are TGTGCCAGCAGCCTACAGGGGGACGAAAGATTATTT. It encodes CASSLQGDERLF. The entire CDR3 sequence reads CASSLQGDERLFF.

By frequency in the sample, this clone is medium-sized (0.01 to 0.1%). Gene and germline names: mouse. With the read ending 1 residue before the CDR3 end, the germline J gene is used to fill in that end. The V and J genes are TRBV13-2 and TRBJ1-5; D is unclear. Trimming took off 3 bases at V and 3 bases at J, with 7 bases between the two ends. CDR1 and CDR2 (germline): NNHNN, SYGAGS (reference sequence). This CDR3 has 13 residues. Here the CDR3 reads CASGVDINQAPLF. Incomplete CDR3 DNA: TGTGCCAGCGGTGTCGACATCAACCAGGCTCCGCTT.

Only a few counts were recorded for this clone. Germline and genes: mouse. The sequenced fragment ends 1 residue before the CDR3 boundary, so the rest is inferred from the germline J gene. The chain couples TRBV26 to TRBJ2-5; 11 bases map to TRBD2. Per the germline V gene, CDR1 is KGHPV and CDR2 is FQNQEV (reference sequence). There are 15 residues in the CDR3. V lost 5 bases and J lost 4; bases outside the gene matches: 5. The sequenced CDR3 bases are TGTGCCAGCAGTTTTAACTGGGGGGGCAAAGACACCCAGTAC. It codes for CASSFNWGGKDTQY. The whole CDR3 reads CASSFNWGGKDTQYF.

As concerns this clone: The listed genes are named as in mouse. The read ends 1 residue early relative to the CDR3; the germline J gene fills the gap. The chain combines TRBV17 with TRBJ2-7; 11 bases are a match to TRBD2. Germline V gives CDR1 MNHDT, CDR2 YYDKIL. CDR3 length: 14 residues. The V segment lost 3 bases and the J segment 3 bases; nucleotides outside the gene matches: 1. CDR3 DNA (partial): TGTGCTAGCAGTAGTGGGACTGGGGGCTATGAACAGTAC. Residues: CASSSGTGGYEQY. The whole CDR3 region reads CASSSGTGGYEQYF.

A word on this clone: Mouse gene names apply. The missing CDR3 end, 1 residue past where the read stops, is filled in from the germline J gene. The chain recombines TRBV23 with TRBJ1-1. The CDR3 is 12 amino acids. Germline assignment: CDR1 KGHTA and CDR2 FQNQQP. The CDR3 region is CSSSQGGRKVFF. CDR3 bases read: TGCTCCAGCAGTCAAGGGGGGAGAAAAGTCTTC.

This clone has more than one count but fewer than ten. Here the gene names and germline are mouse. The read ends 1 residue shy of where the CDR3 ends; the end is completed using the germline J gene. This chain uses TRBV24 with TRBJ2-4; D remains ambiguous. This CDR3 is built from 13 residues. V lost 3 bases, J lost 1 base, and 5 bases lay in between. Germline CDR1 reads KGHTA; CDR2 reads FRNEEI. The part of the CDR3 DNA that was read is TGTGCCAGCAGTCTACACGGTCAAAACACCTTGTAC. Translated, it gives CASSLHGQNTLY. The full CDR3 is CASSLHGQNTLYF.

This clone was seen only a few times. The listed genes are named as in mouse. CDR3 in amino acids: CASSEIGPSQNTLYF. Partial CDR3 DNA: TGTGCCAGCAGTGAGATTGGCCCCAGTCAAAACACCTTGTAC. The chain has TRBV26 and TRBJ2-4; D call uncertain. The CDR3 extends 1 residue past the end of the read, so its final part is completed from the germline J gene. CDR1 is KGHPV and CDR2 is FQNQEV in the germline V gene (reference sequence). V was pared by 5 bases and J by 0 bases, with 12 bases between. CDR3 length: 15 residues.

Within the sample, this clone is large. Gene names denote mouse genes. Coverage ceases 1 residue before the CDR3 finishes, and the germline J gene fills in the end. This chain links TRBV16 with TRBJ2-7; D is unresolved. This CDR3 spans 11 amino acids. V was cut by 1 base and J by 7 bases, with 5 bases left in between. CDR1 is SGHSA, CDR2 FRNQAP, per germline. The CDR3 loop reads CASSLAREQYF. The CDR3 DNA, read in part, is TGTGCAAGCAGCTTAGCGAGGGAACAGTAC.

This clone showed up just a few times. The gene names here belong to mouse. The read comes to an end 1 residue before the CDR3 does, leaving the germline J gene to fill in the end. V and J are TRBV26 and TRBJ1-2; no clear D gene. CDR1 is KGHPV and CDR2 is FQNQEV in the germline V gene (reference sequence). V was shortened by 2 bases and J by 6 bases, with 4 bases between the two germline ends. CDR3 length: 11 amino acids. The sequenced CDR3 bases are TGTGCCAGCAGTCTGGGGGCCGACTACACC. Its protein product is CASSLGADYT. The entire CDR3 reads CASSLGADYTF. Based on the CDR3 plus reference TRBV26 and TRBJ1-2, the full variable domain is NSKVIQTPRYLVKGQGQKAKMRCIPEKGHPVVFWYQQNKNNEFKFLINFQNQEVLQQIDMTEKRFSAECPSNSPCSLEIQSSEAGDSALYLCASSLGADYTFGSGTRLLVI.

In this sample, this clone turned up a few times. Gene names are the mouse ones. Coverage ceases 1 residue before the CDR3 finishes, and the germline J gene fills in the end. The V and J genes are TRBV26 and TRBJ2-7, with 10 positions matching TRBD1. The CDR3 covers 13 residues. V was clipped by 2 bases and J by 7 bases; unmatched bases: 2. Germline values: CDR1 KGHPV, CDR2 FQNQEV (reference sequence). CDR3 DNA (partial): TGTGCCAGCAGTCTGGACAGGGGGCGGGAACAGTAC. Encoded protein: CASSLDRGREQY. The full CDR3 protein reads CASSLDRGREQYF. The full variable domain, with the rest looked up from reference TRBV26 and TRBJ2-7, is NSKVIQTPRYLVKGQGQKAKMRCIPEKGHPVVFWYQQNKNNEFKFLINFQNQEVLQQIDMTEKRFSAECPSNSPCSLEIQSSEAGDSALYLCASSLDRGREQYFGPGTRLTVL.

About this clone itself: The genes are named according to mouse. The CDR3 extends 1 residue past the end of the read, so its final part is completed from the germline J gene. The chain employs TRBV23 and TRBJ1-1; the D call of TRBD1 is as the table states it, not checked on the DNA. The CDR3 loop spans 13 amino acids. CDR1 and CDR2 (germline): KGHTA, FQNQQP. The CDR3 reads CSSSQSEGAEVFF. Incomplete CDR3 DNA: TGCTCCAGCAGTCAATCAGAGGGGGCGGAAGTCTTC.

This clone is medium-sized. Mouse germline and gene names are used. The CDR3 end falls 1 residue outside the read, so it is completed with the germline J gene. This chain uses TRBV26 with TRBJ2-5; the match to TRBD2 covers 8 bases. The trim removed 2 bases at V and 3 bases at J, leaving 1 base unmatched. The CDR3 covers 14 residues. CDR1 and CDR2 from the germline V gene are KGHPV and FQNQEV (reference sequence). CDR3 residues: CASSLRTGQDTQYF. The CDR3 bases that were read are TGTGCCAGCAGTCTGAGGACTGGGCAAGACACCCAGTAC.

Worth noting for this clone: Germline and genes here are mouse. Read sequence stops 1 residue before the CDR3 end, and the germline J gene provides the missing end. The chain uses TRBV26 and TRBJ2-7; 12 bases match TRBD1. Germline values: CDR1 KGHPV, CDR2 FQNQEV (reference sequence). The V gene end was trimmed by 6 bases and the J gene end by 6 bases; junction bases not matched to a gene: 6. This CDR3 is 14 amino acids long. CDR3 bases read: TGTGCCAGCAGCTCCGGGACAGGGGGCTTTGAACAGTAC. Amino acid sequence: CASSSGTGGFEQY. The full CDR3 protein is CASSSGTGGFEQYF.

By its share, this clone is medium-sized. Gene names and germline refer to mouse. The read terminates 1 residue ahead of where the CDR3 ends, so the germline J gene completes it. This chain joins TRBV31 and TRBJ1-1; 9 positions match TRBD1. The CDR3 covers 13 residues. The V gene end was trimmed by 4 bases and the J gene end by 1 base; junction bases not matched to a gene: 1. From germline, CDR1 is GKSSPN and CDR2 SITVG. CDR3 bases read: TGTGCCTGGACGGACAGGGGAAACACAGAAGTCTTC. Amino acids: CAWTDRGNTEVF. The complete CDR3 sequence is CAWTDRGNTEVFF. The entire variable domain, with the rest obtained from reference TRBV31 and TRBJ1-1, is as follows: AQTIHQWPVAEIKAVGSPLSLGCTIKGKSSPNLYWYWQATGGTLQQLFYSITVGQVESVVQLNLSASRPKDDQFILSTEKLLLSHSGFYLCAWTDRGNTEVFFGKGTRLTVV.

With respect to this clone: Mouse gene names apply. The CDR3 is cut off 1 residue early in the read; its end comes from the germline J gene. The rearrangement joins TRBV16 to TRBJ1-1; D not resolved. Trimming took 0 bases from V and 4 from J, leaving 6 bases between them. The CDR3 extends over 13 amino acids. Germline CDR1 reads SGHSA; CDR2 reads FRNQAP. CDR3 sequence reads: CASSLEGFTEVFF. CDR3 DNA (partial): TGTGCAAGCAGCTTAGAAGGGTTCACAGAAGTCTTC.

Notes on this clone: Germline and genes here are mouse. Incomplete CDR3 DNA: TGTGCCAGCAGCTTAGGGACAGTTGAACAGTAC. Translating gives CASSLGTVEQY. The CDR3 in its entirety is CASSLGTVEQYF. The chain recombines TRBV3 with TRBJ2-7, with a possible D match to TRBD1 (6 bases). The read halts 1 residue ahead of the CDR3 end, with the missing end drawn from the germline J gene. With 1 base removed from V and 6 bases from J, the gap between germline ends came to 7 bases. The CDR3 covers 12 residues. Germline V gene lookup returns CDR1 SNHLY and CDR2 FYNGKV (reference sequence).

This clone showed up just once. Mouse names are used for the genes. The sequenced fragment ends 1 residue before the CDR3 boundary, so the rest is inferred from the germline J gene. The chain joins TRBV24 to TRBJ2-7; 9 bases align to TRBD2. Germline CDR1 and CDR2: KGHTA and FRNEEI. The CDR3 is 15 residues long. After removal of 2 bases from V and 0 bases from J, the junction contained 2 bases not matched to a gene. CDR3 bases read: TGTGCCAGCAGTCTGCTGGGGGGGTTCTCCTATGAACAGTAC. Protein sequence: CASSLLGGFSYEQY. The whole CDR3 protein reads CASSLLGGFSYEQYF.

Details on this clone: Each gene name is a mouse one. The read finishes 1 residue shy of the CDR3 end, and the germline J gene is used to complete it. The V gene is TRBV19, the J gene TRBJ2-3; 10 bases are shared with TRBD2. The CDR3 is 15 amino acids. Germline CDR1 FNHDT, CDR2 SITEND (reference sequence). V trimming: 5 bases; J trimming: 3 bases; junction bases outside the gene matches: 6. The CDR3 DNA, read in part, is TGTGCCAGCAGGTTCCGGGACTGGGGAGCAGAAACGCTGTAT. This gives the protein CASRFRDWGAETLY. The whole CDR3 region reads CASRFRDWGAETLYF.

This clone has just a few counts. Germline and genes: mouse. The observed sequence ends 1 residue before the CDR3 terminus, with the missing tail filled in from the germline J gene. V gene TRBV19 combines with J gene TRBJ1-1; no clear D gene. The CDR3 is made up of 11 amino acids. Trimming shortened V by 4 bases and J by 4 bases, and 5 bases separated the two germline ends. CDR1 is FNHDT and CDR2 is SITEND in the germline V gene (reference sequence). The CDR3 sequence is CASSPGTEVFF. CDR3 bases read: TGTGCCAGCAGTCCTGGCACAGAAGTCTTC.

For this clone: The genes and germline here are from mouse. The read is 1 residue too short to cover the CDR3 end, so that end is filled in from the germline J gene. The chain is built from TRBV13-2 and TRBJ2-2; 10 positions agree with TRBD2. Germline V CDR1 and CDR2: NNHNN, SYGAGS (reference sequence). The V segment lost 1 base and the J segment 0 bases; nucleotides outside the gene matches: 0. The CDR3 contains 16 residues. CDR3: CASGDTGGANTGQLYF. The covered CDR3 bases are TGTGCCAGCGGTGATACTGGGGGGGCAAACACCGGGCAGCTCTAC.

This clone is medium-sized within its sample. The gene names given are mouse names. The missing CDR3 end, 1 residue past where the read stops, is filled in from the germline J gene. This chain connects TRBV23 to TRBJ1-2. Looked up from germline, CDR1 is KGHTA and CDR2 is FQNQQP. This CDR3 spans 13 amino acids. The CDR3 DNA, read in part, is TGCTCCAGCAGTCAAGGGGGGACCTCCGACTACACC. Residues: CSSSQGGTSDYT. In full, the CDR3 reads CSSSQGGTSDYTF.